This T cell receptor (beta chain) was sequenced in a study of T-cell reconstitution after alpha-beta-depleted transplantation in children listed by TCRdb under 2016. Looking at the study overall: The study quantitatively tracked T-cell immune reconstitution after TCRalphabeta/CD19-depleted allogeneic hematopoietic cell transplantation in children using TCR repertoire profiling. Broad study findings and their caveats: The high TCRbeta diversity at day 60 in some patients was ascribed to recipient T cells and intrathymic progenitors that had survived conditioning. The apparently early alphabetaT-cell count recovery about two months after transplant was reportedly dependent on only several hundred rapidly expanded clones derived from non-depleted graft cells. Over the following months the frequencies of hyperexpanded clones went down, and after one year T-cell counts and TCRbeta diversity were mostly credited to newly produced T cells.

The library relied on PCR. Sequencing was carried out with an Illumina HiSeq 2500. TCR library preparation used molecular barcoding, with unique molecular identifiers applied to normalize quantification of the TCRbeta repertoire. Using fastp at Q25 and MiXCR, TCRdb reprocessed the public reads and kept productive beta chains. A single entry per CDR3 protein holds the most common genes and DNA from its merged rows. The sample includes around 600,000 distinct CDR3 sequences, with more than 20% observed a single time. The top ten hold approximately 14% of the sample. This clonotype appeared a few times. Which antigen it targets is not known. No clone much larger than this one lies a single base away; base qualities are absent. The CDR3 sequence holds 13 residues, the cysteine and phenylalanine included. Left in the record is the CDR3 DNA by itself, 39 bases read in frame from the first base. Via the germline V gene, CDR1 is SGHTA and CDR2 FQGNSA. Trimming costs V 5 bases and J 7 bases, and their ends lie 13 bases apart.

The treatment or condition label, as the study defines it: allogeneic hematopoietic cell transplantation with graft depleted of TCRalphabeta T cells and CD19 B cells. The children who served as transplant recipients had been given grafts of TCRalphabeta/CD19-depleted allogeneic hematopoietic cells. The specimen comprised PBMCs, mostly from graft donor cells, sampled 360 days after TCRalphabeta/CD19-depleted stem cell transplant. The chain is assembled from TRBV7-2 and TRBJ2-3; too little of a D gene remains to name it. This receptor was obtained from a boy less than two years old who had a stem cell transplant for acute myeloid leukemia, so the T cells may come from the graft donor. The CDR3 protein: CASSPNLGNTQYF. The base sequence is TGTGCCAGCAGCCCTAATCTGGGAAATACGCAGTATTTT.